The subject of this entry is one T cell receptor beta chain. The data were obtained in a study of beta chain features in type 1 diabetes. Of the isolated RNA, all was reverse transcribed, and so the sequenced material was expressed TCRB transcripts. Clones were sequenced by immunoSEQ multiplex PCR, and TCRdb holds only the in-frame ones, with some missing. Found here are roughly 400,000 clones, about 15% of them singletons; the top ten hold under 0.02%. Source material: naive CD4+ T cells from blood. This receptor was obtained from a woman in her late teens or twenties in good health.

The CDR3 is CASSVGTSPAYEQYF. In DNA form, the CDR3 reads TGCGCCAGCAGCGTCGGGACTTCTCCAGCCTACGAGCAGTACTTC. This chain joins TRBV5-1 and TRBJ2-7; possibly TRBD2 for D (6 bases). The CDR3 sequence is 15 residues long. Germline V gene sequence: CDR1 SGHRS, CDR2 YFSETQ. The germline V and J ends were trimmed by 4 bases and 2 bases, with 16 bases remaining between them. The variable domain in full, with the rest retrieved from reference TRBV5-1 and TRBJ2-7, is KAGVTQTPRYLIKTRGQQVTLSCSPISGHRSVSWYQQTPGQGLQFLFEYFSETQRNKGNFPGRFSGRQFSNSRSEMNVSTLELGDSALYLCASSVGTSPAYEQYFGPGTRLTVT.